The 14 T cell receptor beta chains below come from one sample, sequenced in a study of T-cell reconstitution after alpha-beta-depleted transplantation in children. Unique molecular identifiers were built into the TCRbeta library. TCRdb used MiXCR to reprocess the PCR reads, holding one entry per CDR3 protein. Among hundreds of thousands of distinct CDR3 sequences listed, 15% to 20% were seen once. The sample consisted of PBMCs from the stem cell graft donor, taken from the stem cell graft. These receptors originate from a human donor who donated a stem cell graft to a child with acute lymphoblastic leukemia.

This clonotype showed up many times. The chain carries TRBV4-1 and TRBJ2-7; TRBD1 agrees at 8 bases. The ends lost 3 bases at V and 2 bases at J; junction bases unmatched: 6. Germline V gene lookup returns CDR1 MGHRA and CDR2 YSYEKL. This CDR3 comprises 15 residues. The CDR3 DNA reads TGCGCCAGCAGCCAGGGCCCGGGACAGGCCTACGAGCAGTACTTC. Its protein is CASSQGPGQAYEQYF.

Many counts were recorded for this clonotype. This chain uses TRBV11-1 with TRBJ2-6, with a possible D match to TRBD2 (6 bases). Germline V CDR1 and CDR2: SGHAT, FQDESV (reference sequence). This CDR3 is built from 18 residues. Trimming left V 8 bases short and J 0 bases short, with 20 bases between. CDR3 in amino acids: CASLYGSQMYSGANVLTF. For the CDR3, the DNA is TGTGCCAGCCTTTACGGGAGCCAAATGTACTCTGGGGCCAACGTCCTGACTTTC.

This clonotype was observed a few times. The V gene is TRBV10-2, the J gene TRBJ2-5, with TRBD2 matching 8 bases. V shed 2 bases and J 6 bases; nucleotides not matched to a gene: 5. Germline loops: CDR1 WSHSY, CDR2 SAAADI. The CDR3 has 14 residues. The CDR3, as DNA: TGCGCCAGCAGTGAGGGGACTAGTGTACAGACCCAGTACTTC. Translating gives CASSEGTSVQTQYF.

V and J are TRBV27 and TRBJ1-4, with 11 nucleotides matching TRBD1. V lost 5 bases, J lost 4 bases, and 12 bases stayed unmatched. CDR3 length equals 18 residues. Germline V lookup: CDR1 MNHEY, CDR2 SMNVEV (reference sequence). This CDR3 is CASSPLGQGGASNEKLFF. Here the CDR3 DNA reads TGTGCCAGCAGTCCCTTGGGACAGGGGGGCGCGAGTAATGAAAAACTGTTTTTT.

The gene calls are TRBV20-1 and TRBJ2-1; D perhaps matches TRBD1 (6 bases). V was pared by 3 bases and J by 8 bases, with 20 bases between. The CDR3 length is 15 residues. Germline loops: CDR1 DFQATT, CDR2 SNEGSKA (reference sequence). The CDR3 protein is CSASVPPTGLYEQFF. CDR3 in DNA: TGCAGTGCTAGTGTCCCCCCCACAGGGTTGTATGAGCAGTTCTTC.

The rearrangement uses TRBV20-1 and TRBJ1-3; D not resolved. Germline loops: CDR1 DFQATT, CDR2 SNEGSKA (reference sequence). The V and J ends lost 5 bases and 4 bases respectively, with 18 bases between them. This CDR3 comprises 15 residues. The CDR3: CSARQEQSSGNTIYF. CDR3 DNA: TGCAGTGCTCGTCAGGAACAGAGCTCCGGAAACACCATATATTTT.

In nucleotides, the CDR3 is TGCGCCAGTCGCCCTATCCCCGGACAGGAGTATGGCTACACCTTC. Its translation is CASRPIPGQEYGYTF. The chain combines TRBV5-1 with TRBJ1-2; 7 bases agree with TRBD1. The junction had 15 bases not matched to a gene; V was cut back by 8 bases and J by 5 bases. CDR3 size: 15 residues. Germline CDR1 is SGHRS and CDR2 is YFSETQ.

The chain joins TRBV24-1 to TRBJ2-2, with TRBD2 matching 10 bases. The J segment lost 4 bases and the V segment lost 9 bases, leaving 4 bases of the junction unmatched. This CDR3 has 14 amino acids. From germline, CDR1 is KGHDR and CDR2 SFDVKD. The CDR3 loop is CATDASGSTGELFF. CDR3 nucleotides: TGTGCCACCGATGCTAGCGGGAGCACCGGGGAGCTGTTTTTT.

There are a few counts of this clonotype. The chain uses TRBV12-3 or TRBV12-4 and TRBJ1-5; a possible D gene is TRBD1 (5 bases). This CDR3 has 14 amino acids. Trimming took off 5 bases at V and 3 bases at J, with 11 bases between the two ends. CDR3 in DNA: TGTGCCAGCAGTGCACAGGTTTTCAATCAGCCCCAGCATTTT. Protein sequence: CASSAQVFNQPQHF.

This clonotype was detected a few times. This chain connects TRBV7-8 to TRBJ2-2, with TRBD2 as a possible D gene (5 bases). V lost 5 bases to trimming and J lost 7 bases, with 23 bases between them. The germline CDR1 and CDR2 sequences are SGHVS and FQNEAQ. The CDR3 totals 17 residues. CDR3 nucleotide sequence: TGTGCCAGCAGCGGCCGGGCCCGGGGAGTCTTTAACGGGGAGCTGTTTTTT. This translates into CASSGRARGVFNGELFF. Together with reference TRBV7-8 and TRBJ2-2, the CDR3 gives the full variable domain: GAGVSQSPRYKVAKRGQDVALRCDPISGHVSLFWYQQALGQGPEFLTYFQNEAQLDKSGLPSDRFFAERPEGSVSTLKIQRTQQEDSAVYLCASSGRARGVFNGELFFGEGSRLTVL.

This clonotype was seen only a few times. CDR3 region: CASSESQQGKQYF. Here the CDR3 DNA reads TGCGCCAGCAGTGAGAGTCAGCAGGGGAAACAGTACTTC. The chain combines TRBV10-1 with TRBJ2-7; D may be TRBD1 (6 bases). The CDR3 is 13 amino acids. Germline values: CDR1 WNHNN, CDR2 SYGVQD (reference sequence). V was cut by 2 bases and J by 10 bases, with 15 bases left in between.

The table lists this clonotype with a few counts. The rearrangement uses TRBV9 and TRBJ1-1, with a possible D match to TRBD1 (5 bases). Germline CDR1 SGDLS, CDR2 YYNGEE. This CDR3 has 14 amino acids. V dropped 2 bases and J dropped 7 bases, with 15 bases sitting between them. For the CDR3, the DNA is TGTGCCAGCAGCGTCGGGGGTGGAGTAGATGAAGCTTTCTTT. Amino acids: CASSVGGGVDEAFF.

CDR3 nucleotide sequence: TGTGCCAGCTCACCTATCCGGGTAAAGGCTACCGGGGAGCTGTTTTTT. Translation gives CASSPIRVKATGELFF. V is TRBV18 and J is TRBJ2-2; D unresolved. This CDR3 is 16 amino acids long. Germline loops: CDR1 KGHSH, CDR2 LQKENI. V lost 3 bases to trimming and J lost 5 bases, with 16 bases between them.

This chain's CDR3 is CASGRGSSGNEQFF. The CDR3 nucleotides are TGTGCCAGCGGCAGGGGATCTAGCGGAAATGAGCAGTTCTTC. The genes are TRBV3-1 and TRBJ2-1; a possible D gene is TRBD2 (7 bases). V was shortened by 8 bases and J by 7 bases, with 18 bases between the two germline ends. The CDR3 contains 14 residues. Germline-derived CDR1 and CDR2 are LGHDT and YNNKEL (reference sequence).